The 30 T cell receptor beta chains below come from one sample, sequenced in a study of T-cell memory formation after mild COVID-19. TCRdb ran MiXCR on the 5' RACE reads and lists one entry per CDR3 protein. The table shows about 260,000 distinct CDR3 sequences, with roughly 17% occurring only once. Material for sequencing was PBMCs or a T cell subset sorted from them (not recorded which). Every receptor here comes from a man younger than 30 who had mild COVID-19 (a few samples of this study predate the infection). Cell type and time point are not known.

This clonotype was found many times. The rearrangement links TRBV7-3 to TRBJ2-3; 7 nucleotides line up with TRBD2. The germline V gene has CDR1 SGHTA and CDR2 FQGTGA. After removal of 5 bases from V and 1 base from J, the junction contained 12 bases not matched to a gene. This CDR3 spans 17 amino acids. CDR3 residues: CASSPESGGSGTDTQYF. CDR3 coding DNA: TGTGCCAGCAGCCCCGAATCGGGAGGTAGCGGCACAGATACGCAGTATTTT.

This clonotype was observed a few times. The genes are TRBV20-1 and TRBJ1-5; D call uncertain. V was clipped by 7 bases and J by 5 bases, with 6 bases between them. The V gene's germline CDR1 is DFQATT and CDR2 SNEGSKA (reference sequence). The CDR3 loop spans 10 amino acids. CDR3 in amino acids: CSEEDQPQHF. CDR3 DNA: TGCAGTGAGGAGGATCAGCCCCAGCATTTT.

This clonotype was observed at least ten times. The chain has TRBV4-2 and TRBJ2-1; D is uncertain. CDR3 length equals 12 residues. Germline CDR1 reads LGHNA; CDR2 reads YNFKEQ. V lost 5 bases to trimming and J lost 9 bases, with 11 bases between them. The CDR3 DNA is TGTGCCAGCAGCTCAAGAGTTAGTGAGCAGTTCTTC. This encodes CASSSRVSEQFF.

This clonotype came up a few times. The chain has TRBV6-2 or TRBV6-3 and TRBJ2-1, with 12 nucleotides matching TRBD2. The V gene's germline CDR1 is MNHEY and CDR2 SVGEGT. V gave up 5 bases and J gave up 8 bases; unmatched junction bases: 10. The CDR3 contains 16 residues. The CDR3 nucleotides are TGTGCCAGCAGTCCGACTAGCGGGGGTATGGCAGATGAGCAGTTCTTC. It yields the protein CASSPTSGGMADEQFF.

The chain has TRBV3-1 and TRBJ1-5; a weak D match, TRBD1 (6 bases). This CDR3 is 14 amino acids long. The germline V gene has CDR1 LGHDT and CDR2 YNNKEL (reference sequence). V was cut by 4 bases and J by 7 bases, with 14 bases left in between. The CDR3 region has the DNA TGTGCCAGCAGCCTCACTCTCAGGGGCCAGCCCCAGCATTTT. Its translation is CASSLTLRGQPQHF.

The V gene is TRBV7-6, the J gene TRBJ2-2; 12 bases match TRBD2. J lost 4 bases, V lost 4 bases, and 7 bases had no gene match. This CDR3 contains 17 residues. Germline V gene lookup returns CDR1 SGHVS and CDR2 FNYEAQ. CDR3 region: CASSSLAGGRSTGELFF. CDR3 sequence (DNA): TGTGCCAGCAGCTCACTAGCGGGGGGACGGTCCACCGGGGAGCTGTTTTTT.

This clonotype was seen a handful of times. This sequence joins TRBV7-9 and TRBJ2-7, with D possibly being TRBD1 or TRBD2 (5 bases each). There are 15 residues in the CDR3. With 5 bases removed from V and 7 bases from J, the gap between germline ends came to 21 bases. The germline V gene encodes CDR1 SEHNR and CDR2 FQNEAQ (reference sequence). CDR3: CASSIRGRELLEQYF. The DNA of the CDR3 is TGTGCCAGCAGCATTCGGGGCAGGGAATTGTTGGAGCAGTACTTC.

This clonotype was seen a handful of times. The chain recombines TRBV10-3 with TRBJ2-5; D is possibly TRBD1 or TRBD2 (5 bases each). CDR3 length: 13 amino acids. Germline CDR1 ENHRY, CDR2 SYGVKD. The ends were cut back, 7 bases at V and 1 base at J, with 10 bases in the middle. The CDR3 bases are TGTGCCATCAAGGGGACGGCCCAAGAGACCCAGTACTTC. Residues: CAIKGTAQETQYF.

This clonotype has a handful of counts. The chain joins TRBV15 to TRBJ2-1; D perhaps matches TRBD2 (5 bases). Trimming shortened V by 3 bases and J by 10 bases, and 16 bases separated the two germline ends. This CDR3 region has 14 residues. Germline V CDR1 and CDR2: LNHNV, YYDKDF (reference sequence). CDR3 protein: CATSSRTSLIEQFF. CDR3 DNA: TGTGCCACCAGCAGTCGGACTTCACTCATCGAGCAGTTCTTC.

This clonotype came up a few times. This chain links TRBV11-2 with TRBJ2-7; TRBD1 agrees at 7 bases. From germline, CDR1 is SGHAT and CDR2 FQNNGV. V gave up 0 bases and J gave up 3 bases; unmatched junction bases: 2. This CDR3 comprises 14 residues. The CDR3 DNA follows: TGTGCCAGCAGCTTAGAAGGACAGGTCTACGAGCAGTACTTC. Translation gives CASSLEGQVYEQYF.

The chain has TRBV29-1 and TRBJ2-5; D is possibly TRBD1 (5 bases). V was clipped by 7 bases and J by 4 bases, with 16 bases between them. This CDR3 is 13 amino acids long. Germline CDR1 reads SQVTM; CDR2 reads ANQGSEA. CDR3 coding DNA: TGCAGCGCCGCCCGGGCAGGGCGAGAGACCCAGTACTTC. The encoded protein is CSAARAGRETQYF.

The sample holds a few counts of this clonotype. The gene calls are TRBV4-2 and TRBJ1-2; D might be TRBD1 (5 bases). Germline CDR1 and CDR2: LGHNA and YNFKEQ. CDR3 length: 14 residues. V lost 0 bases and J lost 3, with 8 bases in between. The CDR3 sequence is CASSQDGGDYGYTF. CDR3 in DNA: TGTGCCAGCAGCCAAGATGGGGGGGACTATGGCTACACCTTC.

V is TRBV5-1 and J is TRBJ2-3; D not certain. The CDR3 length is 13 residues. The germline V gene encodes CDR1 SGHRS and CDR2 YFSETQ. V was cut by 4 bases and J by 0 bases, with 6 bases left in between. CDR3: CASSPQSTDTQYF. The CDR3 DNA reads TGCGCCAGCAGCCCCCAAAGCACAGATACGCAGTATTTT.

The J gene is TRBJ1-4, the V gene TRBV4-1; TRBD1 matches 12 bases. The CDR3 totals 14 residues. Germline values: CDR1 MGHRA, CDR2 YSYEKL. V shed 6 bases, J shed 7 bases, and the junction held 3 bases outside the gene matches. CDR3 loop: CASRGDRGLEKLFF. Here the CDR3 DNA reads TGCGCCAGCAGGGGGGACAGGGGGCTTGAAAAACTGTTTTTT.

This clonotype has only a few counts. V is TRBV4-3 and J is TRBJ1-1; perhaps TRBD1 as D (6 bases). Trimming pared 4 bases from V and 3 bases from J, leaving 18 bases between. The germline V gene has CDR1 LGHNA and CDR2 YSLEER. This CDR3 is built from 16 residues. CDR3 DNA sequence: TGCGCCAGCAGCCCGGTGTGGGGGGGCATGGACACTGAAGCTTTCTTT. This codes for CASSPVWGGMDTEAFF.

This clonotype was counted only a few times. The V gene is TRBV4-3, the J gene TRBJ1-2; D is uncertain. V gave up 3 bases and J gave up 7 bases, with 21 bases separating them. Germline V gene lookup returns CDR1 LGHNA and CDR2 YSLEER. This CDR3 contains 16 residues. As DNA, the CDR3 is TGCGCCAGCAGCCAGACCCCTTTAGATTTGGGCGGTGGCTACACCTTC. Translated: CASSQTPLDLGGGYTF.

The V call is TRBV7-9, the J call TRBJ1-2; possibly TRBD1 for D (5 bases). CDR1 is SEHNR and CDR2 is FQNEAQ in the germline V gene (reference sequence). CDR3 size: 14 residues. V shed 6 bases and J shed 4 bases, with 15 bases lying between them. The CDR3, as DNA: TGTGCCAGCAGGCGGGAAGCAGGGCTCTATGGCTACACCTTC. Its translation is CASRREAGLYGYTF.

The chain carries TRBV27 and TRBJ2-7, with D possibly matching TRBD2 (5 bases). Trimming took 1 base from V and 4 from J, leaving 8 bases between them. The CDR3 contains 13 residues. CDR1 is MNHEY, CDR2 SMNVEV, per germline (reference sequence). CDR3 in DNA: TGTGCCAGCAGTTTATTCCCGGGGTACGAGCAGTACTTC. This translates into CASSLFPGYEQYF.

This clonotype was seen many times. The chain couples TRBV5-8 to TRBJ2-7; 8 positions match TRBD1. J lost 6 bases, V lost 3 bases, and 14 bases had no gene match. The CDR3 contains 16 residues. CDR1 is SGHTS and CDR2 is YDEGEE in the germline V gene. The CDR3 sequence is CASSWGAGTGLAEQYF. Here the CDR3 DNA reads TGTGCCAGCAGCTGGGGGGCCGGGACAGGTCTGGCCGAGCAGTACTTC.

This clonotype turned up a few times. V and J are TRBV14 and TRBJ2-3; TRBD1 is a possible D gene (5 bases). The CDR3 consists of 15 residues. In germline, CDR1 is SGHDN, CDR2 FVKESK. V lost 5 bases, J lost 7 bases, and 19 bases lay in between. DNA of the CDR3: TGTGCCAGCAGCGGTGGCAGGGAAACGGTACATACGCAGTATTTT. Its translation is CASSGGRETVHTQYF.

This clonotype was seen a few times. CDR3 bases: TGCGCCAGCAGTGCTGGACAGGGGGTCACAGATACGCAGTATTTT. This translates into CASSAGQGVTDTQYF. V and J are TRBV10-1 and TRBJ2-3; 10 bases align to TRBD1. The CDR3 has 15 residues. In germline, CDR1 is WNHNN, CDR2 SYGVQD (reference sequence). J gave up 2 bases and V 4 bases, and 3 bases lay outside the gene matches.

The chain is built from TRBV11-2 and TRBJ1-3, with D perhaps TRBD1 (5 bases). The length of the CDR3 is 14 residues. Germline lookup yields CDR1 SGHAT and CDR2 FQNNGV. The V end was cut by 6 bases, the J end by 4 bases, with 13 bases between. The CDR3 protein is CASRRIGDGNTIYF. The CDR3 nucleotides are TGTGCCAGCAGGAGAATCGGGGACGGAAACACCATATATTTT.

This clonotype occurred many times. The V and J genes are TRBV20-1 and TRBJ2-5; 8 positions agree with TRBD1. Losses at the gene ends were 3 bases for V and 2 bases for J; bases not matched to a gene: 2. The CDR3 length is 13 residues. Germline V gives CDR1 DFQATT, CDR2 SNEGSKA (reference sequence). CDR3 DNA: TGCAGTGCTAGCGGGACAGGTCAAGAGACCCAGTACTTC. It encodes CSASGTGQETQYF.

This clonotype has more than one count but fewer than ten. The gene calls are TRBV7-2 and TRBJ2-5, with 7 bases fitting TRBD1. The CDR3 length is 14 residues. V gave up 5 bases and J gave up 5 bases; unmatched junction bases: 8. Germline CDR1 is SGHTA and CDR2 is FQGNSA. For the CDR3, the DNA is TGTGCCAGCAGCCGGACAGGAAAATTGGAGACCCAGTACTTC. This gives the protein CASSRTGKLETQYF. The whole variable domain, filled in from reference TRBV7-2 and TRBJ2-5, reads GAGVSQSPSNKVTEKGKDVELRCDPISGHTALYWYRQSLGQGLEFLIYFQGNSAPDKSGLPSDRFSAERTGGSVSTLTIQRTQQEDSAVYLCASSRTGKLETQYFGPGTRLLVL.

This clonotype was detected many times. The chain uses TRBV5-1 and TRBJ2-5; TRBD2 aligns across 14 bases. Trimming removed 3 bases from V and 5 bases from J; junction bases left unmatched: 9. CDR1 is SGHRS and CDR2 is YFSETQ in the germline V gene. The CDR3 is 17 amino acids. CDR3 bases: TGCGCCAGCAGCTGGACTAGCGGGGGGTCAGGAGGGGAGACCCAGTACTTC. Amino acids: CASSWTSGGSGGETQYF.

This clonotype has more than one count but fewer than ten. The chain recombines TRBV11-2 with TRBJ2-6, with D perhaps given as TRBD1 or TRBD2 (5 bases each). The V gene lost 6 bases and the J gene lost 0 bases, with 12 bases spanning the gap. The CDR3 runs to 16 residues. Germline V gene lookup returns CDR1 SGHAT and CDR2 FQNNGV. This CDR3 reads CASSAGANSGANVLTF. The CDR3 DNA is TGTGCCAGCAGTGCCGGGGCAAACTCTGGGGCCAACGTCCTGACTTTC.

This sequence joins TRBV27 and TRBJ2-7; the D call may be TRBD1 or TRBD2 (5 bases each). The CDR3 length is 11 residues. The germline CDR1 and CDR2 sequences are MNHEY and SMNVEV (reference sequence). This CDR3 is CPGPRSYEQYV. In DNA, the CDR3 is TGCCCGGGACCCCGTTCCTACGAGCAGTACGTC.

This clonotype was counted ten times or more. The rearrangement joins TRBV11-2 to TRBJ1-1, with 7 bases lining up with TRBD1. The V segment lost 2 bases and the J segment 5 bases; nucleotides outside the gene matches: 2. The germline CDR1 and CDR2 sequences are SGHAT and FQNNGV. The CDR3 loop spans 13 amino acids. The CDR3 DNA sequence: TGTGCCAGCAGCTTACAGGGGGGGACTGAAGCTTTCTTT. It is translated as CASSLQGGTEAFF.

This clonotype has at least ten counts. V is TRBV20-1 and J is TRBJ2-5; D unclear. Trimming removed 4 bases from V and 5 bases from J, with 5 bases in between. Germline V gene lookup returns CDR1 DFQATT and CDR2 SNEGSKA (reference sequence). This CDR3 region has 10 residues. CDR3 in amino acids: CSATRETQYF. The DNA for the CDR3 is TGCAGTGCTACACGGGAGACCCAGTACTTC.

This clonotype occurred a few times. An end of the junction differs from the germline gene, which may be a read error. CDR3 in DNA: TGTGCCAGCAGCCCCCGAGAGGGGGGACTTTGTTTT. It specifies CASSPREGGLCF. The chain has TRBV9 and TRBJ1-4; TRBD1 is a possible D gene (6 bases). This CDR3 has 12 residues. Germline V gene data show CDR1 as SGDLS and CDR2 as YYNGEE. Based on the CDR3 plus reference TRBV9 and TRBJ1-4, the full variable domain is DSGVTQTPKHLITATGQRVTLRCSPRSGDLSVYWYQQSLDQGLQFLIQYYNGEERAKGNILERFSAQQFPDLHSELNLSSLELGDSALYFCASSPREGGLCFGSGTQLSVL.